The T cell receptor beta chain described here comes from a study of cytomegalovirus exposure and HLA in healthy donors. Background on the study: Genotyping showed roughly 86% of roughly 390 donors falling in the Caucasian-associated ancestry cluster.

General study results and limits: Later analysis identified a missense DCLRE1C variant that was linked to TCR beta V- and J-gene trimming. Immune exposure was documented only through CMV serostatus.

Turning to this clone: Its cognate antigen is unknown.

Trimming cost V 6 bases and J 8 bases, with 23 bases left between them. The CDR3 is 16 amino acids. Germline V gene sequence: CDR1 MDHEN, CDR2 SYDVKM. The primer mix had 60 Vbeta and 13 Jbeta primers. The repertoire was sequenced with immunoSEQ multiplex PCR; TCRdb's copy has only in-frame clones and lacks some. The data show tens of thousands of clones, with 60% to 85% seen just once and around 22% held by the top ten. Source material: PBMCs. The source is a woman in her 40s in good health and CMV-seropositive. The chain joins TRBV28 to TRBJ2-1; D is possibly TRBD2 (5 bases). For the CDR3, the DNA is TGTGCCAGCAGCCCATACCCCCTAGCAGGTGTCGATGAGCAGTTCTTC. This codes for CASSPYPLAGVDEQFF.